This is a list of T cell receptor beta chains from one sample in a study of OX40 agonist ivuxolimab in advanced cancers. Generated by immunoSEQ multiplex PCR, the TCRdb table keeps only in-frame clones and is missing some. The repertoire holds over 40,000 clones, with about 80% as singletons. Sequenced here: CD4+ or CD8+ T cells sorted from blood, sampled in a trial of the OX40 agonist ivuxolimab. The receptors were gathered from an adult with an advanced solid tumor such as melanoma, head and neck, liver or kidney cancer. The CDR3 runs from the conserved cysteine through the conserved F or W. The order of the fields is J gene, V gene, clone size, D gene, CDR3 protein, CDR3 DNA. D genes are given only for firm matches. The size field is filled for only some rows; it gives once, few, many or a size class.

TRBJ1-3	TRBV18	-	-	CASSLPLDTIYF	TGTGCCAGCTCTCTCCCCCTCGATACCATATATTTT
TRBJ1-6	TRBV19	-	TRBD1	CASSIRQGWANSPLHF	TGTGCCAGTAGTATCCGACAGGGGTGGGCGAATTCACCCCTCCACTTT
TRBJ1-4	TRBV18	-	-	CASVGGTANEKLFF	TGTGCCAGCGTCGGGGGGACGGCTAATGAAAAACTGTTTTTT
TRBJ2-7	TRBV7-6	-	-	CASSLGDGTYEQYF	TGTGCCAGCAGCTTAGGGGACGGGACCTACGAGCAGTACTTC
TRBJ2-1	TRBV5-1	-	-	CASSLPGTPNEQFF	TGCGCCAGCAGCTTGCCGGGGACTCCCAATGAGCAGTTCTTC
TRBJ1-4	TRBV6-5	-	-	CASSYGPGHEKLFF	TGTGCCAGCAGTTACGGGCCCGGGCATGAAAAACTGTTTTTT
TRBJ1-2	TRBV5-6	-	-	CASSIRAGSYGYTF	TGTGCCAGCAGTATTCGTGCAGGGAGCTATGGCTACACCTTC
TRBJ1-1	TRBV19	-	TRBD1	CASSRGQGLDTEAFF	TGTGCCAGTAGTAGGGGACAGGGATTGGACACTGAAGCTTTCTTT
TRBJ1-1	TRBV6-1	-	-	CASSEALGFTEAFF	TGTGCCAGCAGTGAAGCGCTTGGGTTCACTGAAGCTTTCTTT
TRBJ1-5	TRBV19	-	-	CASCGGRGNQPQHF	TGTGCCTCCTGTGGGGGTAGGGGCAATCAGCCCCAGCATTTT
TRBJ2-5	TRBV5-1	-	-	CASSGGRNQETQYF	TGCGCCAGCAGCGGGGGACGAAACCAAGAGACCCAGTACTTC
TRBJ2-7	TRBV6-6	-	TRBD2	CASRGLWQEQYF	TGTGCCAGCAGGGGACTATGGCAGGAGCAGTACTTC
TRBJ2-1	TRBV5-6	-	-	CASSLAQGINEQFF	TGTGCCAGCAGCTTGGCACAGGGTATCAATGAGCAGTTCTTC
TRBJ2-7	TRBV7-8	-	TRBD2	CASSRGLAGAASYEQYF	TGTGCCAGCAGCAGGGGACTAGCGGGGGCCGCTTCCTACGAGCAGTACTTC
TRBJ2-7	TRBV5-4	-	-	CASTAGRTYEQYF	TGTGCCAGCACCGCTGGTCGGACCTACGAGCAGTACTTC
TRBJ2-2	TRBV9	-	-	CASSATSRGAGGELFF	TGTGCCAGCAGCGCCACCTCCCGGGGGGCAGGTGGGGAGCTGTTTTTT
TRBJ2-2	TRBV5-4	-	-	CASRGGAGELFF	TGTGCCAGCAGAGGGGGTGCCGGGGAGCTGTTTTTT
TRBJ2-3	TRBV15	-	TRBD2	CATSRGERFIAGGPGTDTQYF	TGTGCCACCAGCAGAGGCGAAAGGTTCATAGCGGGGGGGCCTGGCACAGATACGCAGTATTTT
TRBJ1-4	TRBV7-6	few	TRBD1	CASSLVTGSNEKLFF	TGTGCCAGCAGCTTAGTGACAGGGAGTAATGAAAAACTGTTTTTT
TRBJ2-5	TRBV2	-	-	CASTRLSQEGTQYF	TGTGCCAGCACTCGACTGTCCCAAGAAGGGACCCAGTACTTC
TRBJ1-2	TRBV28	-	-	CASRGGYGYTF	TGTGCCAGCAGGGGGGGCTATGGCTACACCTTC
TRBJ1-5	TRBV18	-	-	CASSPGEGQREPQHF	TGTGCCAGCTCACCGGGGGAGGGGCAGCGGGAGCCCCAGCATTTT
TRBJ2-7	TRBV7-9	few	-	CASSLGFYEQYF	TGTGCCAGCAGTCTGGGGTTCTACGAGCAGTACTTC
TRBJ1-5	TRBV2	-	-	CASSVGGGGSNQPQHF	TGTGCCAGCAGTGTGGGGGGTGGGGGTAGCAATCAGCCCCAGCATTTT
TRBJ1-1	TRBV2	-	-	CASSVRQNTEAFF	TGTGCCAGCAGTGTAAGACAGAACACTGAAGCTTTCTTT
TRBJ1-1	TRBV5-4	-	-	CASSLRRGGGDTEAFF	TGTGCCAGCAGCTTGCGCCGGGGAGGAGGGGACACTGAAGCCTTCTTT
TRBJ1-4	TRBV7-9	-	-	CASSTGNGAANEKLFF	TGTGCCAGCAGCACAGGGAACGGGGCAGCTAATGAAAAACTGTTTTTT
TRBJ2-7	TRBV9	once	TRBD2	CASSKSGGRSYEQYF	TGTGCCAGCAGCAAGAGCGGGGGCCGCTCCTACGAGCAGTACTTC
TRBJ2-7	TRBV7-2	-	-	CASSLERGPYEQYF	TGTGCCAGCAGCTTAGAAAGGGGACCCTACGAGCAGTACTTC
TRBJ2-3	TRBV6-5	few	TRBD1	CATQTDRDRILF	TGTGCCACCCAAACCGACCGGGACAGAATTCTTTTT
TRBJ2-1	TRBV14	-	-	CASSRRGGKDEQFF	TGTGCCAGCAGCCGACGTGGGGGTAAGGATGAGCAGTTCTTC
TRBJ1-2	TRBV6-5	once	TRBD1	CASTPRGTGFGYTF	TGTGCCAGCACCCCTCGTGGGACAGGGTTTGGCTACACCTTC
TRBJ2-7	TRBV9	-	-	CASSVDSSYEQYF	TGTGCCAGCAGCGTAGATAGCTCCTACGAGCAGTACTTC
TRBJ1-6	TRBV2	-	-	CASSQGPLSNSPLHF	TGTGCCAGCAGTCAGGGGCCCCTATCGAATTCACCCCTCCACTTT
TRBJ2-4	TRBV19	-	-	CATPPMGPRDSKNIQYF	TGTGCCACCCCTCCGATGGGCCCAAGGGATTCCAAAAACATTCAGTACTTC
TRBJ1-1	TRBV28	-	TRBD1	CASSPPWGTGLNTEAFF	TGTGCCAGCAGTCCACCCTGGGGGACAGGGTTGAACACTGAAGCTTTCTTT
TRBJ2-5	TRBV5-1	-	TRBD2	CASGQAGEETQYF	TGCGCCAGCGGCCAAGCGGGGGAAGAGACCCAGTACTTC
TRBJ2-2	TRBV5-1	-	TRBD2	CASSTSGGELFF	TGCGCCAGCAGCACTAGCGGCGGGGAGCTGTTTTTT
TRBJ1-1	TRBV11-2	once	TRBD1	CASSLVGTGEAFF	TGTGCCAGCAGCCTTGTGGGGACAGGGGAAGCTTTCTTT
TRBJ2-3	TRBV10-1	-	-	CASSESSEDTQYF	TGCGCCAGCAGTGAGTCTAGCGAAGATACGCAGTATTTT
TRBJ2-1	TRBV5-5	-	TRBD1	CASRQATGPYNEQFF	TGTGCCAGCAGACAGGCGACAGGGCCCTACAATGAGCAGTTCTTC
TRBJ1-2	TRBV19	-	-	CASSAIRDSGYGYTF	TGTGCCAGTAGTGCGATCCGAGACAGCGGCTATGGCTACACCTTC
TRBJ2-5	TRBV9	few	TRBD2	CASSLTSGGKETQYF	TGTGCCAGCAGCCTCACTAGCGGGGGGAAAGAGACCCAGTACTTC
TRBJ1-2	TRBV7-6	-	-	CASSLSGSNYGYTF	TGTGCCAGCAGCTTGTCCGGGTCTAACTATGGCTACACCTTC
TRBJ2-7	TRBV7-9	-	-	CASSFRGADQGEQYF	TGTGCCAGCAGCTTTCGGGGGGCGGATCAGGGTGAGCAGTACTTC
TRBJ2-7	TRBV4-1	-	-	CASSQEARGYEQYF	TGCGCCAGCAGCCAAGAGGCCAGGGGCTACGAGCAGTACTTC
TRBJ2-3	TRBV6-5	few	-	CASSWGDTQYF	TGTGCCAGCAGTTGGGGGGATACGCAGTATTTT
TRBJ1-1	TRBV5-1	once	TRBD1	CASSPRQGATNTEAFF	TGCGCCAGCAGCCCCAGACAGGGGGCGACGAACACTGAAGCTTTCTTT